The source of this T cell receptor beta chain is a study of blood T cell repertoires in COVID-19. Turning to the study itself: Samples taken during acute and convalescent COVID-19 were collected in the United States, Italy and Spain. Sources were T cells, B-cell-depleted T cells, or PBMCs; the material itself was cDNA or gDNA.

The V gene lost 7 bases and the J gene lost 0 bases, with 10 bases spanning the gap. The CDR3 sequence is 13 residues long. Germline V gene data show CDR1 as LNHDA and CDR2 as SQIVND (reference sequence). Original processing notes: Estimates of nucleated cell counts were drawn from the amplification of reference gene primers. Using immunoSEQ multiplex PCR, the repertoire was profiled, and TCRdb retains in-frame clones only, with some absent. V, J and clone size are taken as reported in that table, and D and trimming were inferred from the DNA itself. The sample holds some 80,000 clones; roughly 80% are singletons and the top ten take about a third.

The TCR was taken from a woman in her seventies with acute or convalescent COVID-19. The J gene is TRBJ2-7, the V gene TRBV19, with D tentatively TRBD2 (5 bases). Sequencing was done on a sample of peripheral blood. The DNA of the CDR3 is TGTGCCAGTAAGGCGGACTTCTCCTACGAGCAGTACTTC. Translation gives CASKADFSYEQYF.